A selection of T cell receptor beta chains follows, all from one sample in a study of human T cells and chemical hapten exposure. TCRdb itself ran the RACE reads through MiXCR, one entry per CDR3 protein. The table lists roughly 200,000 distinct CDR3 sequences, 20% to 25% of them singletons. The sample in question was whole blood, obtained in connection with sensitization to the hapten diphenylcyclopropenone (DPC). These receptors originate from a woman in her fifties or sixties with alopecia areata. Some clones in this sample may be carry-over from other donors' samples. The CDR3 runs from the conserved cysteine through the conserved F or W. D genes are given only for firm matches. Rows give clone size only sometimes, using once, few, many, or a class for an expanded clone.

>TRBJ2-1|.|few|TRBV20-1
CSARKRRLGNEQFF
TGCAGTGCTAGGAAGCGGAGGCTGGGCAATGAGCAGTTCTTC
>TRBJ2-1|.|few|TRBV30
CAWSTRAGGEQFF
TGTGCCTGGAGTACGCGAGCGGGCGGCGAGCAGTTCTTC
>TRBJ1-6|.|.|TRBV7-6
CASSLGRNNSPLHF
TGTGCCAGCAGCTTAGGCCGCAATAATTCACCCCTCCACTTT
>TRBJ1-1|.|.|TRBV3-1
CASSHGRGRRAFF
TGTGCCAGCAGCCACGGACGGGGTCGACGAGCTTTCTTT
>TRBJ1-2|.|few|TRBV20-1
CSARDKGENYGYTF
TGCAGTGCTAGAGATAAGGGGGAAAACTATGGCTACACCTTC
>TRBJ2-7|TRBD2|.|TRBV18
CASSRGSSGNYEQYF
TGTGCCAGCTCACGAGGCTCTAGCGGAAACTACGAGCAGTACTTC
>TRBJ1-1|.|.|TRBV5-1
CASSPGTLNTEAFF
TGCGCCAGCAGCCCCGGGACATTGAACACTGAAGCTTTCTTT
>TRBJ2-6|TRBD2|many|TRBV6-6
CATRTSGGSGANVLTF
TGTGCCACAAGGACTAGCGGGGGCTCTGGGGCCAACGTCCTGACTTTC
>TRBJ2-3|TRBD2|few|TRBV20-1
CTKGLAGGTDTQYF
TGCACAAAGGGACTAGCGGGAGGCACAGATACGCAGTATTTT
>TRBJ2-5|.|.|TRBV5-1
CASSLDATSTETQYF
TGCGCCAGCAGCTTGGATGCTACTAGTACAGAGACCCAGTACTTC
>TRBJ1-2|.|.|TRBV10-3
CAIRTGTSNVDYGYTF
TGTGCCATCAGGACCGGGACCTCAAACGTAGACTATGGCTACACCTTC
>TRBJ2-2|TRBD2|.|TRBV12-3/TRBV12-4
CASGAGGPTGELFF
TGTGCCAGCGGCGCGGGAGGGCCCACCGGGGAGCTGTTTTTT
>TRBJ2-3|TRBD2|.|TRBV7-9
CASSYYPGLAADTQYF
TGTGCCAGCAGCTATTATCCGGGGCTAGCGGCAGATACGCAGTATTTT
>TRBJ1-1|TRBD1|.|TRBV5-1
CASSLTGTGITEAFF
TGCGCCAGCAGCTTAACCGGGACAGGAATCACTGAAGCTTTCTTT
>TRBJ1-1|.|.|TRBV20-1
CSAKQVMDTEAFF
TGCAGTGCTAAACAGGTGATGGACACTGAAGCTTTCTTT
>TRBJ1-4|TRBD1|.|TRBV5-1
CASSPGQGGGEKLFF
TGCGCCAGCAGCCCCGGACAGGGAGGGGGTGAAAAACTGTTTTTT
>TRBJ2-1|.|few|TRBV29-1
CSVEEDLTFIRFF
TGCAGCGTTGAAGAAGACTTAACCTTTATCAGGTTCTTC
>TRBJ2-2|TRBD1|few|TRBV18
CASSPRNTGANTGELFF
TGTGCCAGCTCACCACGGAATACAGGGGCGAACACCGGGGAGCTGTTTTTT